This entry features one T cell receptor beta chain sequence. Antigen specificity is unknown. The sample originates from a study of T cell responses to AZD1222 COVID-19 vaccine. Study at large: The study pooled second doses at about 4 or about 12 weeks. Study results and limitations: In all cases, repertoires were sampled only after the peak T cell response. Donors, mostly white British, included more females; clonal diversity was possibly underestimated. At 160-218 and 743-854, vaccine-associated CD4 TCRs were dominant, and they spanned spike.

The germline gives CDR1 SGDLS, CDR2 YYNGEE. The CDR3 consists of 19 residues. Unmatched junction bases numbered 10, after V lost 3 bases and J lost 1 base. Libraries were prepared by immunoSEQ multiplex PCR; TCRdb keeps only in-frame clonotypes and omits some of them. Seen here are 150,000 or so clones, over 75% observed once, and the top ten hold under 1.5%. The chain is built from TRBV9 and TRBJ2-2, with 12 bases matching TRBD2. The receptor comes from an adult in good health. The material sequenced was peripheral blood, taken on day 0 of AZD1222 vaccination. CDR3 region: CASSAGLAGPPVNTGELFF. The CDR3 DNA sequence: TGTGCCAGCAGCGCCGGACTAGCGGGGCCCCCCGTGAACACCGGGGAGCTGTTTTTT. The entire variable domain, with the rest obtained from reference TRBV9 and TRBJ2-2, is as follows: DSGVTQTPKHLITATGQRVTLRCSPRSGDLSVYWYQQSLDQGLQFLIQYYNGEERAKGNILERFSAQQFPDLHSELNLSSLELGDSALYFCASSAGLAGPPVNTGELFFGEGSRLTVL.